This T cell receptor beta chain was recorded in a study of monozygotic twins with inflammatory bowel disease. Study-wide findings and caveats: Especially with disease activity, IBD patients had fewer clonotypes in common with others than healthy twins did. IBD patients showed reduced TCRbeta diversity (inverse Simpson) versus healthy co-twins. The authors note that differing immunosuppressive treatments may have added variability to patient repertoires.

TCRdb reprocessed the 5' RACE reads and reports one entry per CDR3 protein, with no DNA. The sample shows about 450,000 distinct CDR3 sequences, and about 2.2% sits with its ten largest clones. A remark on this clonotype: Its target is not known.

The CDR3 is made up of 16 amino acids. From germline, CDR1 is SNHLY and CDR2 FYNNEI. The rearrangement joins TRBV2 to TRBJ2-7. This TCR was sampled from a human donor with ulcerative colitis or Crohn's disease, or a healthy co-twin of an affected twin (not recorded which). The sequenced sample was blood. CDR3 residues: CASSELGSGRPYEQYF.